Reported below is one TCR beta chain. The antigen remains undetermined. This sample stems from a study of shared clonotypes between healthy human individuals. Here immunoSEQ multiplex PCR was the method, and the copy in TCRdb shows in-frame clones only, minus some. This table has under 1,900,000 clones, approximately 98.5% appearing once. Broader study findings: As a rule, naive subsets had a larger estimated richness than memory subsets.

The CDR3 runs 15 residues. CDR1 and CDR2 (germline): MNHEY, SVGAGI. The germline V and J ends were trimmed by 0 bases and 8 bases, with 14 bases remaining between them. This clonotype was obtained from a man aged 30 to 45 in good health. Sequencing was carried out using naive CD4+ T cells sorted from blood. Subset specified: CD45RA+ positively selected. The chain recombines TRBV6-5 with TRBJ2-1, with D perhaps matching TRBD2 (5 bases). The CDR3 region has the DNA TGTGCCAGCAGTTACTCCGGGGTACCTCTTTATGAGCAGTTCTTC. This gives the protein CASSYSGVPLYEQFF.